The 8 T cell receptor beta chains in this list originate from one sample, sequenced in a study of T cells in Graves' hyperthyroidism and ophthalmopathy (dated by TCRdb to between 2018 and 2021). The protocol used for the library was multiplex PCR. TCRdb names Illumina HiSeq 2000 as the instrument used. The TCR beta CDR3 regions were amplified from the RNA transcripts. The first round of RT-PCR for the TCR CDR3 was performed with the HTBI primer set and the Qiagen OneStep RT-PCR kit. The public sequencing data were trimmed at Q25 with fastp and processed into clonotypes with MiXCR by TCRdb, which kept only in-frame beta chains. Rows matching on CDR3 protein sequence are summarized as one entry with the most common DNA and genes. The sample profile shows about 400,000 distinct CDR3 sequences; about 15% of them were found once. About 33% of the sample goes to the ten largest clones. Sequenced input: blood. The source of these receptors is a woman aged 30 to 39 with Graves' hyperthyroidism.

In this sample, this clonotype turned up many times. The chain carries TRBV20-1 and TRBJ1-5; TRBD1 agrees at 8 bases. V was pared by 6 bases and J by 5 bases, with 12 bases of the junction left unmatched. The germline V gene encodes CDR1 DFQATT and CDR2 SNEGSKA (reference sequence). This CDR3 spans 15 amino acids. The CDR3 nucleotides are TGCAGTGCCGCCTCACCGGGACAGGTTTATCAGCCCCAGCATTTT. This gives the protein CSAASPGQVYQPQHF.

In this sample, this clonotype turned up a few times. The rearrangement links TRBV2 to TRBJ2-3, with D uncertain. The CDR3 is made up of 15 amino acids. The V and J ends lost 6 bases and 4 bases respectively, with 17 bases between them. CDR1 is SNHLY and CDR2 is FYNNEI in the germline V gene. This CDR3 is CASSAFGRDSDTQYF. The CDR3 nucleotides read TGTGCCAGCAGCGCCTTCGGACGAGACTCAGATACGCAGTATTTT.

The CDR3 protein is CASRLTGDTIYF. The CDR3, as DNA: TGCGCCAGCAGGTTGACAGGAGACACCATATATTTT. The rearrangement uses TRBV5-1 and TRBJ1-3; D possibly corresponds to TRBD1 (6 bases). V was shortened by 5 bases and J by 8 bases, with 11 bases between the two germline ends. Germline V gives CDR1 SGHRS, CDR2 YFSETQ. This CDR3 contains 12 residues.

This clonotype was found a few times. For the CDR3, the DNA is TGTGCCAGCTCACCACCGTTGAGTTTGTCTGGGGCCAACGTCCTGACTTTC. Protein product: CASSPPLSLSGANVLTF. The chain uses TRBV18 and TRBJ2-6; the D is unclear. The CDR3 is made up of 17 amino acids. Germline CDR1 and CDR2: KGHSH and LQKENI. V lost 0 bases and J lost 1, with 10 bases in between.

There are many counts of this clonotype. The CDR3 DNA reads as TGTGCCAGCAGTGTCAGGGAGGGCGAGTTGGAGACCCAGTACTTC. Encoded protein: CASSVREGELETQYF. The chain uses TRBV6-1 and TRBJ2-5; 7 bases are a match to TRBD2. Per germline, CDR1 MNHNS and CDR2 SASEGT. CDR3 length equals 15 residues. V dropped 4 bases and J dropped 5; count of bases not matched to a gene: 10.

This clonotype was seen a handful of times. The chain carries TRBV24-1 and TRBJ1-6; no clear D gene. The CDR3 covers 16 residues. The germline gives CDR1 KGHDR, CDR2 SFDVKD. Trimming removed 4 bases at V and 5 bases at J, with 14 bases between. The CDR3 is CATSDPGRSNNSPLHF. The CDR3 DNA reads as TGTGCCACCAGTGACCCTGGACGGTCAAATAATTCACCCCTCCACTTT.

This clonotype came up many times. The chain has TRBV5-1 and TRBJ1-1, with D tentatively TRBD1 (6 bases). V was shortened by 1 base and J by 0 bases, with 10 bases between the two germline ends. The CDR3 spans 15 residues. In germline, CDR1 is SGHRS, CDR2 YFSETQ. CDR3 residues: CASSLTGQMNTEAFF. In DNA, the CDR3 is TGCGCCAGCAGCTTGACAGGACAGATGAACACTGAAGCTTTCTTT.

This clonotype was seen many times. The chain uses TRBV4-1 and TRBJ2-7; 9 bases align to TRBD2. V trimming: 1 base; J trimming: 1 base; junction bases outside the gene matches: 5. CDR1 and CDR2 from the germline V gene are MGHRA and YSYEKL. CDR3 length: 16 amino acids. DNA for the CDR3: TGCGCCAGCAGCCAAGGCGGAAGCGGGAGGTCCTACGAGCAGTACTTC. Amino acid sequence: CASSQGGSGRSYEQYF.